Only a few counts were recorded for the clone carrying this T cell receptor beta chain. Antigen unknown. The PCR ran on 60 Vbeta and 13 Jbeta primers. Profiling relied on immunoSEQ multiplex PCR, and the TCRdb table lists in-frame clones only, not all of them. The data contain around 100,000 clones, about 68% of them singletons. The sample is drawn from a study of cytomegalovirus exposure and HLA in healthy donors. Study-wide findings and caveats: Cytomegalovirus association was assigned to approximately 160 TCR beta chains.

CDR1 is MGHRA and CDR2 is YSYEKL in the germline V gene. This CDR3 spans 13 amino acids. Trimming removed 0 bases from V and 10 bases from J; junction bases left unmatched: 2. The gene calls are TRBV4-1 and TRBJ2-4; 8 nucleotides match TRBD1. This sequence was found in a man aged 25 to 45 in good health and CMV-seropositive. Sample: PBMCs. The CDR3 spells CASSQDGQGIQYF. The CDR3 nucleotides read TGCGCCAGCAGCCAAGATGGACAGGGAATTCAGTACTTC.